Shown below are 18 T cell receptor beta chains from a single sample sequenced in a study of shared clonotypes between healthy human individuals (dated by TCRdb to 2020 to 2022). Receptor libraries were prepared by the immunoSEQ multiplex PCR assay. Here the immuneACCESS table is served through TCRdb, limited to in-frame sequences with V and J called. Missing clones are a known gap in these copies; in checked studies unresolved V genes cover under half, and the rest lacks a known reason. The sample table contains 2 million to 2.5 million clones; only one count was recorded for 80% to 95% of them. The top ten constitute approximately 0.4% of the sample. Sequenced: naive CD4+ T cells from PBMCs. The cell subset or site label here, explained by the study, means: CD45RA+ positively selected. These TCRs come from a man younger than 30 in good health. Some clones in this sample may be carry-over from other donors' samples.

V usage is TRBV19 and J usage is TRBJ2-6; no firm D call. This CDR3 region has 15 residues. Trimming cost V 3 bases and J 0 bases, with 6 bases left between them. CDR1 and CDR2 from the germline V gene are LNHDA and SQIVND (reference sequence). CDR3 DNA sequence: TGTGCCAGTAGTATGGCGGTCTCTGGGGCCAACGTCCTGACTTTC. It codes for CASSMAVSGANVLTF.

Of note for this clone: This specimen includes other DNA sequences encoding the same CDR3. The V call is TRBV2, the J call TRBJ1-1; D not resolved. This CDR3 has 12 residues. The V gene's germline CDR1 is SNHLY and CDR2 FYNNEI. V shed 5 bases and J shed 2 bases, with 6 bases lying between them. The CDR3 spells CASSPANTEAFF. Here the CDR3 DNA reads TGTGCCAGCAGTCCTGCCAACACTGAAGCTTTCTTT.

This chain uses TRBV4-1 with TRBJ1-2; TRBD1 is a possible D gene (5 bases). CDR3 length: 19 residues. Germline CDR1 and CDR2: MGHRA and YSYEKL. V shed 0 bases and J shed 5 bases, with 25 bases lying between them. The CDR3 here is CASSQEGPRESYRLYGYTF. The CDR3, as DNA: TGCGCCAGCAGCCAAGAGGGGCCGAGGGAGTCTTATCGGTTGTATGGCTACACCTTC.

The chain recombines TRBV6-1 with TRBJ2-7, with D unclear. Trimming stripped 1 base from V and 3 bases from J, with 7 bases between. Germline CDR1 and CDR2: MNHNS and SASEGT. The CDR3 spans 13 residues. The CDR3 sequence: CASSEGLVYEQYF. In nucleotides, the CDR3 is TGTGCCAGCAGTGAAGGTCTAGTCTACGAGCAGTACTTC.

V is TRBV4-2 and J is TRBJ2-7; 8 nucleotides line up with TRBD1. From germline, CDR1 is LGHNA and CDR2 YNFKEQ. This CDR3 is 16 amino acids long. The trim removed 3 bases at V and 5 bases at J, leaving 12 bases unmatched. CDR3 region: CASSQGQDRWRDEQYF. Here the CDR3 DNA reads TGTGCCAGCAGCCAGGGACAGGACCGTTGGCGGGACGAGCAGTACTTC.

The V gene is TRBV27, the J gene TRBJ1-2; D call uncertain. The germline V and J ends were trimmed by 7 bases and 0 bases, with 6 bases remaining between them. This CDR3 has 12 residues. Germline V gene sequence: CDR1 MNHEY, CDR2 SMNVEV (reference sequence). CDR3 amino acids: CASISANYGYTF. As DNA, the CDR3 is TGTGCCAGCATCTCGGCTAACTATGGCTACACCTTC.

This clone was detected once. The V call is TRBV10-3, the J call TRBJ2-7, with 13 positions matching TRBD2. This CDR3 is 15 amino acids long. Germline CDR1 and CDR2: ENHRY and SYGVKD. The junction had 5 bases not matched to a gene; V was cut back by 3 bases and J by 6 bases. CDR3 protein: CAISDGLAGAVEQYF. CDR3 bases: TGTGCCATCAGTGACGGACTAGCGGGAGCAGTCGAGCAGTACTTC.

The table lists this clone with a count of one. Distinct nucleotide sequences in the sample also encode this CDR3. The chain recombines TRBV11-2 with TRBJ2-7; a possible D gene is TRBD1 (6 bases). CDR3 size: 13 residues. Looked up from germline, CDR1 is SGHAT and CDR2 is FQNNGV. The germline V and J ends were trimmed by 3 bases and 4 bases, with 10 bases remaining between them. The CDR3 loop is CASSFPGAYEQYF. The CDR3 coding sequence is TGTGCCAGCAGCTTCCCAGGGGCATACGAGCAGTACTTC.

The chain uses TRBV5-1 and TRBJ2-1; TRBD2 aligns across 10 bases. CDR1 and CDR2 from the germline V gene are SGHRS and YFSETQ. Losses at the gene ends were 1 base for V and 7 bases for J; bases not matched to a gene: 11. The CDR3 totals 17 residues. The CDR3 nucleotides read TGCGCCAGCAGCTTGTCTCCTAGCGGGAGCCAAGGGAATGAGCAGTTCTTC. It codes for CASSLSPSGSQGNEQFF. Based on the CDR3 plus reference TRBV5-1 and TRBJ2-1, the full variable domain is KAGVTQTPRYLIKTRGQQVTLSCSPISGHRSVSWYQQTPGQGLQFLFEYFSETQRNKGNFPGRFSGRQFSNSRSEMNVSTLELGDSALYLCASSLSPSGSQGNEQFFGPGTRLTVL.

J is TRBJ2-1 and V is TRBV4-3, with 9 positions matching TRBD1. This CDR3 has 16 amino acids. Germline V CDR1 and CDR2: LGHNA, YSLEER. Trimming removed 2 bases from V and 8 bases from J; junction bases left unmatched: 10. CDR3 sequence reads: CASSQQGTGFFYEQFF. The CDR3 DNA is TGCGCCAGCAGCCAACAGGGGACAGGGTTTTTTTATGAGCAGTTCTTC.

The chain combines TRBV5-4 with TRBJ2-5; no clear D. The CDR3 runs 14 residues. Trimming cost V 0 bases and J 5 bases, with 11 bases left between them. Germline V gene data show CDR1 as SGHNT and CDR2 as YYREEE (reference sequence). CDR3 in amino acids: CASSLGDNGETQYF. CDR3 coding DNA: TGTGCCAGCAGCTTGGGGGATAACGGGGAGACCCAGTACTTC.

In this sample, this clone turned up once. The J gene is TRBJ2-7, the V gene TRBV4-3; 7 bases match TRBD2. Germline V CDR1 and CDR2: LGHNA, YSLEER. The J segment lost 4 bases and the V segment lost 1 base, leaving 13 bases of the junction unmatched. This CDR3 comprises 17 residues. CDR3 sequence: CASSQGQSGLGGYEQYF. The CDR3 DNA is TGCGCCAGCAGCCAAGGACAATCCGGCCTGGGGGGGTACGAGCAGTACTTC.

This chain connects TRBV18 to TRBJ2-7, with 7 bases that match TRBD1. The V and J ends lost 3 bases and 6 bases, in that order; junction bases with no gene match: 11. This CDR3 is built from 15 residues. The germline CDR1 and CDR2 sequences are KGHSH and LQKENI. CDR3 amino acids: CASSPGQLGVGEQYF. CDR3 nucleotides: TGTGCCAGCTCACCGGGACAGCTAGGGGTCGGCGAGCAGTACTTC.

This chain links TRBV11-2 with TRBJ2-1; D is tentatively TRBD1 or TRBD2 (6 bases each). Germline lookup yields CDR1 SGHAT and CDR2 FQNNGV. V gave up 1 base and J gave up 4 bases, with 14 bases separating them. The CDR3 totals 16 residues. The CDR3 is CASSLVEGTTYNEQFF. DNA of the CDR3: TGTGCCAGCAGCTTAGTGGAGGGGACAACTTACAATGAGCAGTTCTTC. Variable domain in full (rest from reference TRBV11-2 and TRBJ2-1): EAGVAQSPRYKIIEKRQSVAFWCNPISGHATLYWYQQILGQGPKLLIQFQNNGVVDDSQLPKDRFSAERLKGVDSTLKIQPAKLEDSAVYLCASSLVEGTTYNEQFFGPGTRLTVL.

This rearrangement joins TRBV5-1 to TRBJ2-7; weak D call: TRBD1 (5 bases). The CDR3 length is 15 residues. Germline V lookup: CDR1 SGHRS, CDR2 YFSETQ. The V end lost 4 bases, the J end lost 4 bases, and 18 bases lay between the germline ends. CDR3 in amino acids: CASSLGPLRAYEQYF. The CDR3 DNA reads TGCGCCAGCAGCCTAGGACCCCTCAGGGCTTACGAGCAGTACTTC.

CDR3 sequence: CASSLATDRVGNTIYF. In DNA form, the CDR3 reads TGTGCCAGCAGCTTGGCCACTGACAGGGTTGGAAACACCATATATTTT. V usage is TRBV5-4 and J usage is TRBJ1-3, with 7 bases identical to TRBD1. Unmatched junction bases numbered 6, after V lost 0 bases and J lost 3 bases. This CDR3 comprises 16 residues. Germline-derived CDR1 and CDR2 are SGHNT and YYREEE (reference sequence).

This chain links TRBV28 with TRBJ1-5; D not resolved. Germline CDR1 MDHEN, CDR2 SYDVKM. The CDR3 sequence is 17 residues long. V was cut by 5 bases and J by 0 bases, with 17 bases left in between. As DNA, the CDR3 is TGTGCCAGCAGTCTCCTCTCAAACCGGTATAGCAATCAGCCCCAGCATTTT. As protein: CASSLLSNRYSNQPQHF.

V usage is TRBV6-6 and J usage is TRBJ2-7; the D gene could be TRBD1 or TRBD2 (6 bases each). CDR1 and CDR2 from the germline V gene are MNHNY and SVGAGI (reference sequence). V was shortened by 7 bases and J by 0 bases, with 19 bases between the two germline ends. CDR3 length: 16 amino acids. For the CDR3, the DNA is TGTGCCAGCACCCACGGGGGCAGTATCTCCTCCTACGAGCAGTACTTC. It specifies CASTHGGSISSYEQYF.